This T cell receptor beta chain is drawn from a study of blood T cell repertoires in COVID-19. Trimming took off 1 base at V and 6 bases at J, with 9 bases between the two ends. This CDR3 spans 13 amino acids. Germline V gene data show CDR1 as SGHAT and CDR2 as FQNNGV. Sequencing was performed with immunoSEQ multiplex PCR; in TCRdb, only in-frame clones are kept and a portion is missing. The sample records approximately 50,000 clones, 90% being singletons. The clonotype comes from a human donor in a cohort sampled during active COVID-19. The sequencing input was peripheral blood. The V gene is TRBV11-2, the J gene TRBJ1-1; maybe TRBD1 (6 bases). The DNA for the CDR3 is TGTGCCAGCAGCTTAGCGGGGGGCGCTGAAGCTTTCTTT. This encodes CASSLAGGAEAFF.